This T cell receptor beta chain was captured in a study of graft-versus-host responses after intestinal transplantation. At the level of the study: Among the recipients, all got anti-thymocyte globulin induction and then tacrolimus and steroids for around 3 years.

With respect to this clone: Antigen unknown.

Repertoires were generated with immunoSEQ multiplex PCR, while TCRdb's copy carries only in-frame clones and drops some. The sample shows about 90,000 clones, roughly 92% of them seen only once. Sequenced material: unstimulated CD4+ T cells sorted from spleen or lymph node cells, taken before intestinal transplant. This clonotype originated in a human donor who received an intestinal transplant.

The CDR3 reads CASHFPMSSYNEQFF. Here the CDR3 DNA reads TGTGCCAGCCATTTCCCTATGAGCTCCTACAATGAGCAGTTCTTC. The genes are TRBV27 and TRBJ2-1; D call uncertain. The CDR3 consists of 15 residues. Per germline, CDR1 MNHEY and CDR2 SMNVEV (reference sequence). V was cut by 8 bases and J by 0 bases, with 14 bases left in between.